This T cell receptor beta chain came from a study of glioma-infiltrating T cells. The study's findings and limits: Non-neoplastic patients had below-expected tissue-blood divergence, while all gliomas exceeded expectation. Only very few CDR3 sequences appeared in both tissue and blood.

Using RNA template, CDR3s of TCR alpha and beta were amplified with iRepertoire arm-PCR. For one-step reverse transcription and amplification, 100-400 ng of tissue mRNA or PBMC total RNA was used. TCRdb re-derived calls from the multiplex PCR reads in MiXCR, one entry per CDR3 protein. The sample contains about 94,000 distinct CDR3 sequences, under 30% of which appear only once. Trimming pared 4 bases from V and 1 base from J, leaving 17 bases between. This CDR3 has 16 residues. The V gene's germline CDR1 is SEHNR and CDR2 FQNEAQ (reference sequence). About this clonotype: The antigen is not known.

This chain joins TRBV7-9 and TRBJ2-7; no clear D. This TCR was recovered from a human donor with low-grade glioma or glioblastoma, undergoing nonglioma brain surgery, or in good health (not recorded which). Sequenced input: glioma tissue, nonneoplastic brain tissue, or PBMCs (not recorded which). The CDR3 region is CASSSTYLRGSYEQYF. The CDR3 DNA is TGTGCCAGCAGCTCAACCTATCTTAGAGGATCCTACGAGCAGTACTTC. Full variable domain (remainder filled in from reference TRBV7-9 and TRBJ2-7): DTGVSQNPRHKITKRGQNVTFRCDPISEHNRLYWYRQTLGQGPEFLTYFQNEAQLEKSRLLSDRFSAERPKGSFSTLEIQRTEQGDSAMYLCASSSTYLRGSYEQYFGPGTRLTVT.